A single sample is the source of the 2 T cell receptor beta chains below, sequenced in a study of T cells in Graves' hyperthyroidism and ophthalmopathy. There were TCR beta CDR3 regions amplified from RNA transcripts. With the HTBI primer set, the TCR CDR3 went through a first round of RT-PCR. One entry per CDR3 protein results from TCRdb running MiXCR on the multiplex PCR reads. This sample has hundreds of thousands of distinct CDR3 sequences; roughly 14% occur once, and the top ten carry approximately 12%. The material sequenced was blood. The receptors derive from a woman between 45 and 60 years old with Graves' ophthalmopathy.

This clonotype was detected many times. This chain joins TRBV13 and TRBJ2-1, with D possibly being TRBD2 (5 bases). The germline V gene encodes CDR1 PRHDT and CDR2 FYEKMQ (reference sequence). This CDR3 has 14 amino acids. V gave up 5 bases and J gave up 5 bases, with 13 bases separating them. CDR3 bases: TGTGCCAGCAGCGGCCGGACTGGAAACAATGAGCAGTTCTTC. Its translation: CASSGRTGNNEQFF. Based on the CDR3 plus reference TRBV13 and TRBJ2-1, the full variable domain is AAGVIQSPRHLIKEKRETATLKCYPIPRHDTVYWYQQGPGQDPQFLISFYEKMQSDKGSIPDRFSAQQFSDYHSELNMSSLELGDSALYFCASSGRTGNNEQFFGPGTRLTVL.

This clonotype was picked up many times. The chain recombines TRBV28 with TRBJ2-3; 13 bases are shared with TRBD2. The J segment lost 4 bases and the V segment lost 6 bases, leaving 16 bases of the junction unmatched. Germline V lookup: CDR1 MDHEN, CDR2 SYDVKM. The CDR3 extends over 19 amino acids. The CDR3 loop reads CASSSTSGRWFSGADTQYF. As DNA, the CDR3 is TGTGCCAGCAGCTCGACTAGCGGGAGGTGGTTTTCGGGCGCAGATACGCAGTATTTT.